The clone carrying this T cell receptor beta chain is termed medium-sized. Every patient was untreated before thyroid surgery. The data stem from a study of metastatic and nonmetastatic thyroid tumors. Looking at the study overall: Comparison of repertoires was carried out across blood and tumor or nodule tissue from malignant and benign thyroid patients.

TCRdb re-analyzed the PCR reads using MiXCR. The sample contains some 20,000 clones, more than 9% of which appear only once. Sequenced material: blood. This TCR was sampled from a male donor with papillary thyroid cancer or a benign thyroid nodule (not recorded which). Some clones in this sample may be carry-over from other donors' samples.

The chain's CDR3 is CASSEVGGMTYEQYF. The CDR3 region has the DNA TGTGCCAGCAGTGAGGTGGGGGGGATGACCTACGAGCAGTACTTC. The chain has TRBV6-1 and TRBJ2-7, with 7 bases fitting TRBD2. Germline CDR1 MNHNS, CDR2 SASEGT. V trimming: 3 bases; J trimming: 2 bases; junction bases outside the gene matches: 7. The CDR3 covers 15 residues.